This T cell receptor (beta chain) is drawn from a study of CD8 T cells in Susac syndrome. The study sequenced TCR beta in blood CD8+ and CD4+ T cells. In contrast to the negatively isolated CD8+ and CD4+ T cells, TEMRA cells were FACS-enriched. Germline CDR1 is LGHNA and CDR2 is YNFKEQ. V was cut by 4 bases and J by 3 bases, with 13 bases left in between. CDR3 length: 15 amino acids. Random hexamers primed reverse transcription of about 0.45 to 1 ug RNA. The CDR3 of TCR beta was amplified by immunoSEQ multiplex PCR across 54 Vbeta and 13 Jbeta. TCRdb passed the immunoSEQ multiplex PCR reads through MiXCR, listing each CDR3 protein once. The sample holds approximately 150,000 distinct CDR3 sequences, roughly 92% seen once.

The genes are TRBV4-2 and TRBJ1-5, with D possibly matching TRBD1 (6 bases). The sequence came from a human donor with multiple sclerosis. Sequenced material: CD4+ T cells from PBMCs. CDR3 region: CASSPQGSNNQPQHF. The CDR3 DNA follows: TGTGCCAGCAGCCCACAGGGTTCAAACAATCAGCCCCAGCATTTT.